A selection of T cell receptor beta chains follows, all from one sample in a study of Ad26.COV2.S vaccination and SARS-CoV-2 variants. TCRdb's table, derived via immunoSEQ multiplex PCR, lists solely in-frame clones and lacks some. The repertoire includes around 320,000 clones, around 87% of them detected once, and around 3.7% sits in the top ten. Sample: peripheral blood, taken in a trial of Ad26.COV2.S vaccine versus placebo. Receptors originate from a person aged 18-60 years who received the Ad26.COV2.S COVID-19 vaccine or a placebo. CDR3s include the opening cysteine and the closing phenylalanine or tryptophan. Each record gives: CDR3 DNA, CDR3 protein, clone size, J gene, D gene, V gene. The D gene is left open where the match is weak. A row's size may be missing; if present it is once, few, many or a size class.

TGCGCCAGCCGGCAGAGTAATGAAAAACTGTTTTTT | CASRQSNEKLFF | . | TRBJ1-4 | . | TRBV5-1
TGCAGCGTGAGGGCCGGGACAGCGATGTACAATGAGCAGTTCTTC | CSVRAGTAMYNEQFF | . | TRBJ2-1 | TRBD1 | TRBV29-1
TGTGCCAGCAGATACGCGGGGGGGCAATATGAGCAGTTCTTC | CASRYAGGQYEQFF | . | TRBJ2-1 | TRBD2 | TRBV27
TGCGCCAGCAGCCAAGGTGAGGGCCGGGCGGAGACCCAGTACTTC | CASSQGEGRAETQYF | . | TRBJ2-5 | . | TRBV4-3
TGCGCCAGCAGCTTTACCCGGACAGGGGGGTGGAACACTGAAGCTTTCTTT | CASSFTRTGGWNTEAFF | . | TRBJ1-1 | TRBD1 | TRBV5-1
TGTGCCAGCAGAGACAGACAGGGGTGGAATCGGATGGAGACCCAGTACTTC | CASRDRQGWNRMETQYF | . | TRBJ2-5 | . | TRBV21-1
TGCGCCAGCAGCCAAGGAGGGACAGACTACGAGCAGTACTTC | CASSQGGTDYEQYF | . | TRBJ2-7 | TRBD1 | TRBV4-1
TGTGCTAGTGGTTTGGTACTGGGCAGGTTGAACACTGAAGCTTTCTTT | CASGLVLGRLNTEAFF | . | TRBJ1-1 | . | TRBV12-5
TGTGCCAGCAGTGAAAAGGCCACCGTACACTATGGCTACACCTTC | CASSEKATVHYGYTF | once | TRBJ1-2 | . | TRBV6-1
TGTGCCAGCAGTGACTCCACTAGCGGGGGTAAAGATACGCAGTATTTT | CASSDSTSGGKDTQYF | . | TRBJ2-3 | TRBD2 | TRBV6-2/TRBV6-3
TGTGCCAGCACTACAGGGTGGAATGGCTACACCTTC | CASTTGWNGYTF | . | TRBJ1-2 | . | TRBV6-5
TGTGCCAGTATTCCGGGACAGTCATCTATTAGCAATCAGCCCCAGCATTTT | CASIPGQSSISNQPQHF | many | TRBJ1-5 | TRBD1 | TRBV19
TGTGCCAGCAGCTTAAACAGGGCCTCCTACGAGCAGTACTTC | CASSLNRASYEQYF | . | TRBJ2-7 | . | TRBV7-2
TGTGCCAGCAGTTACTCCCGGATGCTAGGTTATGGCTACACCTTC | CASSYSRMLGYGYTF | . | TRBJ1-2 | . | TRBV6-5
TGTGCCAGCAGCAGTCGCCAGGGGCCCTCCTACGAGCAGTACTTC | CASSSRQGPSYEQYF | . | TRBJ2-7 | . | TRBV21-1
TGCGCCAGCAGCTCCATAGCGGGGGGGCCCTCGGGAAATGAGCAGTTCTTC | CASSSIAGGPSGNEQFF | . | TRBJ2-1 | TRBD2 | TRBV5-1
TGTGCCAGCAGCCAAGGCATGGGAGGAGGGCGTTCACCCCTCCACTTT | CASSQGMGGGRSPLHF | . | TRBJ1-6 | . | TRBV14
TGCGCCAGCAGCCATACTACAGGGTTGGGCACTGAAGCTTTCTTT | CASSHTTGLGTEAFF | . | TRBJ1-1 | . | TRBV4-3
TGTGCCAGCAGCCAGAGTCGGGACCCCTGGGAGACCCAGTACTTC | CASSQSRDPWETQYF | . | TRBJ2-5 | . | TRBV3-1/TRBV3-2
TGCGCCAGCAGCCAAGATCCATTAGCGGGGGAGGGAGCAGATACGCAGTATTTT | CASSQDPLAGEGADTQYF | . | TRBJ2-3 | TRBD2 | TRBV4-1
TGCGCCAGCAGCCAAGAGGGAGGGAGGACAGATACGCAGTATTTT | CASSQEGGRTDTQYF | . | TRBJ2-3 | TRBD2 | TRBV4-3
TGTGCCAGCAGTTCATCAATAAATTCACCCCTCCACTTT | CASSSSINSPLHF | . | TRBJ1-6 | . | TRBV6-6